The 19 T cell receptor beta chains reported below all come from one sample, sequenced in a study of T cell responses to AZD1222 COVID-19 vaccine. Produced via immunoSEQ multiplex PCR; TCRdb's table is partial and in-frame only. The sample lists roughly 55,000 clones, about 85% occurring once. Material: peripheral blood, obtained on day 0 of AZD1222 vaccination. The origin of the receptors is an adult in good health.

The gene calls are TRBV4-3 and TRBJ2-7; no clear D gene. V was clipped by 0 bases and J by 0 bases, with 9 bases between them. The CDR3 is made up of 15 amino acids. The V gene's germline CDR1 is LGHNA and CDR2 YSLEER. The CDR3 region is CASSQDLERSYEQYF. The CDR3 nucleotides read TGCGCCAGCAGCCAAGATCTCGAGCGCTCCTACGAGCAGTACTTC.

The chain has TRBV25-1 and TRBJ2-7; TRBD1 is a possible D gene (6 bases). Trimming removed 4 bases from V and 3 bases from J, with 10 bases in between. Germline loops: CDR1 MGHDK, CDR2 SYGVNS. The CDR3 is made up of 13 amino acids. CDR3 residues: CASSATGIYEQYF. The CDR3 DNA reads TGTGCCAGCAGTGCCACAGGGATCTACGAGCAGTACTTC.

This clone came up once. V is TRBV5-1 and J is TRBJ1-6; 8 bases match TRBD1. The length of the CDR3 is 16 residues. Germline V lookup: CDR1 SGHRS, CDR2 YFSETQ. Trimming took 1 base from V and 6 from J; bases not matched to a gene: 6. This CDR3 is CASSLTGGTANSPLHF. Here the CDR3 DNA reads TGCGCCAGCAGCTTGACAGGGGGAACTGCTAATTCACCCCTCCACTTT.

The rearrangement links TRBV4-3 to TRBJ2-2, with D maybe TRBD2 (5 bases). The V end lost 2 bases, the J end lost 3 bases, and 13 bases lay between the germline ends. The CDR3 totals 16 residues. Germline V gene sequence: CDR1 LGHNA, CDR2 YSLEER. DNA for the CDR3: TGCGCCAGCAGCCAAAGAGACGGGGTATACACCGGGGAGCTGTTTTTT. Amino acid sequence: CASSQRDGVYTGELFF.

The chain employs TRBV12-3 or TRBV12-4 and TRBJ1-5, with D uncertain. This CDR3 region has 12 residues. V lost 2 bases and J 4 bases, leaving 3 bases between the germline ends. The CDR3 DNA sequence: TGTGCCAGCAGTTTATTAAATCAGCCCCAGCATTTT. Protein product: CASSLLNQPQHF.

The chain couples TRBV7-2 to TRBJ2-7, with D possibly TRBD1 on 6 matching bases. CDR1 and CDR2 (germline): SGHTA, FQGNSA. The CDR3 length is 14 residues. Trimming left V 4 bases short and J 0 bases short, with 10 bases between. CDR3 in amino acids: CASSSDSPSYEQYF. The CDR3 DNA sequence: TGTGCCAGCAGCTCGGACAGTCCCTCCTACGAGCAGTACTTC.

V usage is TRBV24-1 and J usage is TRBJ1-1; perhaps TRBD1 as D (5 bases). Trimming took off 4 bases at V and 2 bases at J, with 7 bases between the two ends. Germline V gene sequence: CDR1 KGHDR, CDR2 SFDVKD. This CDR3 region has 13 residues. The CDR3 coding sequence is TGTGCCACCAGTGAAGGGGAAAACACTGAAGCTTTCTTT. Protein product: CATSEGENTEAFF.

CDR3 nucleotides: TGTGCCAGCAGCTCTCCGGGGCAGAGCTACGAGCAGTACTTC. Amino acid sequence: CASSSPGQSYEQYF. The chain couples TRBV7-9 to TRBJ2-7; D may be TRBD1 or TRBD2 (5 bases each). V was trimmed by 4 bases and J by 3 bases, leaving 13 bases between them. From germline, CDR1 is SEHNR and CDR2 FQNEAQ (reference sequence). This CDR3 region has 14 residues.

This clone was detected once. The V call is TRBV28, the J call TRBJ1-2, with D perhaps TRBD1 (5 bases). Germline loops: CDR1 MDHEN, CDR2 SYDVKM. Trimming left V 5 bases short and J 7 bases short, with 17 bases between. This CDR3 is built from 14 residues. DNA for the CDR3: TGTGCCAGCAGTCTTTCACGAGGGGTACGTGGCTACACCTTC. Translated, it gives CASSLSRGVRGYTF.

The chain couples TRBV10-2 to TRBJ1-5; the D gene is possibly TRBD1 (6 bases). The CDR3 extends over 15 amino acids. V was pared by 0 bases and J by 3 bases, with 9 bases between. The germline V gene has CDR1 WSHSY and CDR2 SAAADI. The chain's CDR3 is CASSESAGVNQPQHF. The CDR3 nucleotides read TGCGCCAGCAGTGAGTCGGCAGGGGTCAATCAGCCCCAGCATTTT.

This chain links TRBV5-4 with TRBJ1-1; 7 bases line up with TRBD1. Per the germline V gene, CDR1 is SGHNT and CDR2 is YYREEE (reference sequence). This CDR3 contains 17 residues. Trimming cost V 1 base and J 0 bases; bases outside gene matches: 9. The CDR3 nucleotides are TGTGCCAGCAGCTTGACCAGCTGGACAGGTTTGAACACTGAAGCTTTCTTT. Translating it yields CASSLTSWTGLNTEAFF.

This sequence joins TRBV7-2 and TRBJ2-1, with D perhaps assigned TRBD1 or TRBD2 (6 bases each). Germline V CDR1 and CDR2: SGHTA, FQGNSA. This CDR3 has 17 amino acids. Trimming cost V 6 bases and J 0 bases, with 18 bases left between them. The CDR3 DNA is TGTGCCAGCAGTTCCTCGGGGGCCTTGAGCTCCTACAATGAGCAGTTCTTC. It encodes CASSSSGALSSYNEQFF.

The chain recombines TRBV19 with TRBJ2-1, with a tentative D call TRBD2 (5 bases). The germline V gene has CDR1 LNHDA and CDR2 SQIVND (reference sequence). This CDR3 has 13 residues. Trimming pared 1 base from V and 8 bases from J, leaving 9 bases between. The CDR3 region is CASSIAAGDEQFF. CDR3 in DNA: TGTGCCAGTAGTATAGCCGCCGGGGATGAGCAGTTCTTC.

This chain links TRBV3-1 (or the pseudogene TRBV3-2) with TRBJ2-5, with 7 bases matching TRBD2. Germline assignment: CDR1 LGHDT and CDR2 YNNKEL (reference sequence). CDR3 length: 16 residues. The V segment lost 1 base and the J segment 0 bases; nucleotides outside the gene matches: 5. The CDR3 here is CASSQGSGTYQETQYF. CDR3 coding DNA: TGTGCCAGCAGCCAAGGAAGCGGGACCTACCAAGAGACCCAGTACTTC.

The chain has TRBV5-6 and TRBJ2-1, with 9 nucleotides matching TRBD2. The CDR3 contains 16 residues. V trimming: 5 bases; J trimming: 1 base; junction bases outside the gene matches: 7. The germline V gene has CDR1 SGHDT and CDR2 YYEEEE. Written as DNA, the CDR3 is TGTGCCAGCAGGGGCGGGGGGGCCACATCCTACAATGAGCAGTTCTTC. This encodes CASRGGGATSYNEQFF. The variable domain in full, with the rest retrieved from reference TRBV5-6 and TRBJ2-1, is DAGVTQSPTHLIKTRGQQVTLRCSPKSGHDTVSWYQQALGQGPQFIFQYYEEEERQRGNFPDRFSGHQFPNYSSELNVNALLLGDSALYLCASRGGGATSYNEQFFGPGTRLTVL.

CDR3 coding DNA: TGTGCCAGTTGTACAGGGGGCTCTGGAAACACCATATATTTT. It translates to CASCTGGSGNTIYF. The chain recombines TRBV19 with TRBJ1-3; 8 bases match TRBD1. There are 14 residues in the CDR3. Unmatched junction bases numbered 3, after V lost 8 bases and J lost 0 bases. Looked up from germline, CDR1 is LNHDA and CDR2 is SQIVND (reference sequence).

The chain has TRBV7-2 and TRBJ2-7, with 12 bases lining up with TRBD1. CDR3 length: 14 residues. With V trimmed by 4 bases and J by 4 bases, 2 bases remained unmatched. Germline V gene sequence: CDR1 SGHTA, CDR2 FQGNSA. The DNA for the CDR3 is TGTGCCAGCAGCTGGGGACAGGGGGCTTACGAGCAGTACTTC. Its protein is CASSWGQGAYEQYF. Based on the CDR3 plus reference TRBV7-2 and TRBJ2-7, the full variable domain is GAGVSQSPSNKVTEKGKDVELRCDPISGHTALYWYRQSLGQGLEFLIYFQGNSAPDKSGLPSDRFSAERTGGSVSTLTIQRTQQEDSAVYLCASSWGQGAYEQYFGPGTRLTVT.

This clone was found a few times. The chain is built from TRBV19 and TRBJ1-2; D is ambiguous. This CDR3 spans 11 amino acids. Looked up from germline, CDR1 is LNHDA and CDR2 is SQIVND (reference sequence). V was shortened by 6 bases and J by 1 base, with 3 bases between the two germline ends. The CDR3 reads CASSYNYGYTF. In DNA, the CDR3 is TGTGCCAGTAGCTATAACTATGGCTACACCTTC.

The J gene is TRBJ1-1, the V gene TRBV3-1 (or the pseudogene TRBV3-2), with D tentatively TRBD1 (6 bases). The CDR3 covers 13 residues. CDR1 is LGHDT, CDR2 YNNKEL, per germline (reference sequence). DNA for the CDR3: TGTGCTGCTGCAGGGGTTGGGGACACTGAAGCTTTCTTT. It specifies CAAAGVGDTEAFF.